The clone carrying this T cell receptor beta chain came up a few times. The record originates from a study of blood T cells in healthy people across ages. Alongside a J-beta primer mix, a sample-barcoded 5' primer served in a second PCR lasting about 6 to 11 cycles. From the 5' RACE reads, TCRdb called clonotypes with MiXCR, one entry per CDR3 protein. The sample holds roughly 1.9 million distinct CDR3 sequences, about 39% seen once. The CDR3 totals 12 residues. CDR1 and CDR2 (germline): SEHNR, FQNEAQ (reference sequence). The V gene lost 5 bases and the J gene lost 8 bases, with 13 bases spanning the gap.

Sample: blood. This TCR was sampled from a human donor in good health. The chain links TRBV7-9 to TRBJ2-7; unclear D gene. The CDR3 nucleotides read TGTGCCAGCAGCCCCTCGGGTTACCAGCAGTACTTC. Translating gives CASSPSGYQQYF.